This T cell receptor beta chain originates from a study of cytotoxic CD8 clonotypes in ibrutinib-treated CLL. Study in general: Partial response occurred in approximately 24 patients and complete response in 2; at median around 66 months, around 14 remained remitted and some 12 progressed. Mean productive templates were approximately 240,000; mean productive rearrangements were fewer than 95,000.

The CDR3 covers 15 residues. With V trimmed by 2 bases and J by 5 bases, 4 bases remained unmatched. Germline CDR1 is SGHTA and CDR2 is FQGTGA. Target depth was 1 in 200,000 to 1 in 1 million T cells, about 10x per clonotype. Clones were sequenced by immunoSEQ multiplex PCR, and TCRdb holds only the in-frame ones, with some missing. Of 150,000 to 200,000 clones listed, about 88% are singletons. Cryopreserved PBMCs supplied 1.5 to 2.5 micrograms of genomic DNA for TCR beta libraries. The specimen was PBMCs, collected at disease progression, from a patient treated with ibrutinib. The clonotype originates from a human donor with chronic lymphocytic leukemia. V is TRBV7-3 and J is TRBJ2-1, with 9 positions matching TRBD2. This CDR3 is CASSLAGGVNNEQFF. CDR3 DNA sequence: TGTGCCAGCAGCTTAGCGGGAGGGGTAAACAATGAGCAGTTCTTC.